The rows below give T cell receptor beta chains drawn from one sample of a study. TCRdb reprocessed the 5' RACE reads with MiXCR, giving one entry per CDR3 protein. The table shows 30,000 to 35,000 distinct CDR3 sequences, with over 20% occurring only once. The sequenced material came from tumor-infiltrating Tregs sorted from the breast tumor. The receptors were gathered from a female donor with breast cancer. Both conserved end residues are part of each CDR3. The order of the fields is D gene, clone size, J gene, V gene, CDR3 DNA, CDR3 protein. D genes are given only for firm matches. The listing skips clone size in some rows; elsewhere it reads once, few, many or a size class.

D gene: -; clone size: many; J gene: TRBJ1-1; V gene: TRBV6-1; CDR3 DNA: TGTGCCAGCCTCAAAGGGCGGGTAGAGACTGAAGCTTTCTTT; CDR3 protein: CASLKGRVETEAFF
D gene: -; clone size: -; J gene: TRBJ1-1; V gene: TRBV20-1; CDR3 DNA: TGCAGTGCCCCAGTGGGGGGAAAGGGCACTGAAGCTTTCTTT; CDR3 protein: CSAPVGGKGTEAFF
D gene: TRBD2; clone size: -; J gene: TRBJ2-1; V gene: TRBV7-7; CDR3 DNA: TGTGCCAGCAGCTTCGGGACTAGAAATGAGCAGTTCTTC; CDR3 protein: CASSFGTRNEQFF
D gene: TRBD1; clone size: -; J gene: TRBJ1-6; V gene: TRBV20-1; CDR3 DNA: TGCAGTGCTAGAGATCGTGTAATGGGACAGTCTATTTCACCCCTTCACTTT; CDR3 protein: CSARDRVMGQSISPLHF
D gene: -; clone size: few; J gene: TRBJ2-7; V gene: TRBV5-1; CDR3 DNA: TGCGCCAGCAGCTTAACTGCCGCCTACGAGCAGTACTTC; CDR3 protein: CASSLTAAYEQYF
D gene: -; clone size: medium-sized; J gene: TRBJ2-1; V gene: TRBV20-1; CDR3 DNA: TGCAGTGCTAGAGATGGCCTCTACAATGAGCAGTTCTTC; CDR3 protein: CSARDGLYNEQFF
D gene: TRBD1; clone size: many; J gene: TRBJ1-1; V gene: TRBV10-3; CDR3 DNA: TGTGCCATCAAAGGACAGGGCTCTGAAGCTTTCTTT; CDR3 protein: CAIKGQGSEAFF
D gene: -; clone size: many; J gene: TRBJ1-2; V gene: TRBV6-1; CDR3 DNA: TGTGCCACCTCGAACTTGGACAGTCTTTACTATGGCTACACCTTC; CDR3 protein: CATSNLDSLYYGYTF
D gene: -; clone size: many; J gene: TRBJ2-4; V gene: TRBV5-4; CDR3 DNA: TGTGCCAGCAGCTTAGGCAGGTCCGAAAACATTCAGTACTTC; CDR3 protein: CASSLGRSENIQYF
D gene: -; clone size: -; J gene: TRBJ2-1; V gene: TRBV11-3; CDR3 DNA: TGTGCCAGCAGCTTGTCGGGGGACAATGAGCAGTTCTTC; CDR3 protein: CASSLSGDNEQFF
D gene: TRBD2; clone size: many; J gene: TRBJ2-7; V gene: TRBV15; CDR3 DNA: TGTGCCACCAGCAGAGTATTAACTAGCGCCTCCTACGAGCAGTACTTC; CDR3 protein: CATSRVLTSASYEQYF
D gene: -; clone size: many; J gene: TRBJ1-4; V gene: TRBV15; CDR3 DNA: TGTGCCACCAGCATGCGCACGACAGGAGGAATGGAAAAACTGTTTTTT; CDR3 protein: CATSMRTTGGMEKLFF
D gene: -; clone size: few; J gene: TRBJ1-2; V gene: TRBV20-1; CDR3 DNA: TGCAGTGCAGCAGGGGGCTACACCTTC; CDR3 protein: CSAAGGYTF
D gene: TRBD2; clone size: many; J gene: TRBJ2-1; V gene: TRBV5-1; CDR3 DNA: TGCGCCAGCAGCTTGGTAGGCGGGAGTTCAATTATTTCCGGCAATGAGCAGTTCTTC; CDR3 protein: CASSLVGGSSIISGNEQFF
D gene: -; clone size: many; J gene: TRBJ1-2; V gene: TRBV24-1; CDR3 DNA: TGTGCCACCAGTGAGACCGGGACCTTTAATGGCTACACCTTC; CDR3 protein: CATSETGTFNGYTF
D gene: -; clone size: -; J gene: TRBJ2-7; V gene: TRBV12-3/TRBV12-4; CDR3 DNA: TGTGCCAGCAGTTTAGGGGTGGATACGGGCGAGCAGTACTTC; CDR3 protein: CASSLGVDTGEQYF
D gene: TRBD1; clone size: many; J gene: TRBJ1-1; V gene: TRBV12-3/TRBV12-4; CDR3 DNA: TGTGCCAGCAGTCGGACAGGGACGGTCACTGAAGCTTTCTTT; CDR3 protein: CASSRTGTVTEAFF
D gene: -; clone size: many; J gene: TRBJ2-7; V gene: TRBV4-1; CDR3 DNA: TGCGCCAGCAGCCAAGTGCGGCCTGGGGAGCAGTACTTC; CDR3 protein: CASSQVRPGEQYF
D gene: TRBD1; clone size: -; J gene: TRBJ2-1; V gene: TRBV5-1; CDR3 DNA: TGCGCCAGCAGCTTGTACAGGGGTTTGGCGGGTGAGCAGTTCTTC; CDR3 protein: CASSLYRGLAGEQFF
D gene: TRBD2; clone size: -; J gene: TRBJ2-1; V gene: TRBV6-1; CDR3 DNA: TGTGCCAGCAGTGAAGGTCTCGGGAGGGCCTATGAGCAGTTCTTC; CDR3 protein: CASSEGLGRAYEQFF
D gene: -; clone size: once; J gene: TRBJ2-1; V gene: TRBV2; CDR3 DNA: TGTGCCAGCAGTGAAAGCGCCCGGGGCAGGGGAACTGAGCAGTTCTTC; CDR3 protein: CASSESARGRGTEQFF
D gene: TRBD2; clone size: medium-sized; J gene: TRBJ2-1; V gene: TRBV9; CDR3 DNA: TGTGCCAGCAGCGTAGCTACTAGCGGGAGAGTTAGTTCCTACAATGAGCAGTTCTTC; CDR3 protein: CASSVATSGRVSSYNEQFF
D gene: -; clone size: many; J gene: TRBJ1-2; V gene: TRBV6-5; CDR3 DNA: TGTGCCAGCAGTTACTCAGGAGGGGGTAGTGGCTACACCTTC; CDR3 protein: CASSYSGGGSGYTF
D gene: -; clone size: -; J gene: TRBJ2-1; V gene: TRBV12-3/TRBV12-4; CDR3 DNA: TGTGCCAGCAGTTTAGTCCCAGGGGTCTTGCACAACGAGCAGTTCTTC; CDR3 protein: CASSLVPGVLHNEQFF
D gene: -; clone size: many; J gene: TRBJ2-7; V gene: TRBV6-1; CDR3 DNA: TGTGCCAGCAGTGAAGACACCGACGGCTACGAGCAGTACTTC; CDR3 protein: CASSEDTDGYEQYF
D gene: TRBD2; clone size: many; J gene: TRBJ2-1; V gene: TRBV24-1; CDR3 DNA: TGTGCCACCAGGCCGGCTGGGACTAGCGGGAACGATGAGCAGTTCTTC; CDR3 protein: CATRPAGTSGNDEQFF
D gene: TRBD2; clone size: many; J gene: TRBJ2-3; V gene: TRBV7-6; CDR3 DNA: TGTGCCAGCAGCTTAGGCCCTAGCGGTTTCAGCACAGATACGCAGTATTTT; CDR3 protein: CASSLGPSGFSTDTQYF
D gene: -; clone size: -; J gene: TRBJ2-2; V gene: TRBV6-1; CDR3 DNA: TGTGCCAGCAGTACCAACGGGCGCAACACCGGGGAGCTGTTTTTT; CDR3 protein: CASSTNGRNTGELFF
D gene: TRBD2; clone size: many; J gene: TRBJ2-1; V gene: TRBV7-3; CDR3 DNA: TGTGCCAGCAGCCAACTAGCGGGAGCCTTCAATGAGCAGTTCTTC; CDR3 protein: CASSQLAGAFNEQFF
D gene: TRBD2; clone size: -; J gene: TRBJ2-1; V gene: TRBV6-1; CDR3 DNA: TGTGCCAGCAGTGAAATATCGGGGGGGCAGGGTGAGCAGTTCTTC; CDR3 protein: CASSEISGGQGEQFF
D gene: TRBD2; clone size: -; J gene: TRBJ2-1; V gene: TRBV4-1; CDR3 DNA: TGCGCCAGCAGCCAAGGTCCCCTTACTAGCGGGAGGGTTTACAATGAGCAGTTCTTC; CDR3 protein: CASSQGPLTSGRVYNEQFF
D gene: TRBD1; clone size: few; J gene: TRBJ1-5; V gene: TRBV6-1; CDR3 DNA: TGTGCCAGCAGTGAACAGGGGGCAAATCAGCCCCAGCATTTT; CDR3 protein: CASSEQGANQPQHF
D gene: -; clone size: medium-sized; J gene: TRBJ1-2; V gene: TRBV5-1; CDR3 DNA: TGCGCCAGCAGCCCAGGACCCAATGAATATGGCTACACCTTC; CDR3 protein: CASSPGPNEYGYTF
D gene: TRBD1; clone size: many; J gene: TRBJ2-7; V gene: TRBV4-2; CDR3 DNA: TGTGCCAGCAGCCTGCTTGGGACAGGGGCCTCCGAGCAGTACTTC; CDR3 protein: CASSLLGTGASEQYF
D gene: TRBD1; clone size: medium-sized; J gene: TRBJ1-2; V gene: TRBV24-1; CDR3 DNA: TGTGCCACCAGTGATGGGACAGGCAGAGCTAACTATGGCTACACCTTC; CDR3 protein: CATSDGTGRANYGYTF
D gene: -; clone size: many; J gene: TRBJ2-1; V gene: TRBV7-3; CDR3 DNA: TGTGCCAGCAGCCAAACGGGCTCCTACAATGAGCAGTTCTTC; CDR3 protein: CASSQTGSYNEQFF
D gene: TRBD2; clone size: -; J gene: TRBJ2-1; V gene: TRBV9; CDR3 DNA: TGTGCCAGCAGCGCGCTTGGGGGGGCCTACAATGAGCAGTTCTTC; CDR3 protein: CASSALGGAYNEQFF
D gene: TRBD1; clone size: many; J gene: TRBJ2-7; V gene: TRBV11-2; CDR3 DNA: TGTGCCAGCAGCCCCCCCCAACGACAGGGCGGCGAGCAGTACTTC; CDR3 protein: CASSPPQRQGGEQYF
D gene: -; clone size: many; J gene: TRBJ2-1; V gene: TRBV12-3/TRBV12-4; CDR3 DNA: TGTGCCAGCAGTTTAGGCGGGACCCCGGACAATGAGCAGTTCTTC; CDR3 protein: CASSLGGTPDNEQFF
D gene: TRBD1; clone size: -; J gene: TRBJ1-1; V gene: TRBV28; CDR3 DNA: TGTGCCAGCAAGCCCCCCGGGACAGGGCGGACTGAAGCTTTCTTT; CDR3 protein: CASKPPGTGRTEAFF
D gene: TRBD2; clone size: -; J gene: TRBJ2-1; V gene: TRBV7-6; CDR3 DNA: TGTGCCAGCAGCCCTCAGCGGGAGGTGAATGAGCAGTTCTTC; CDR3 protein: CASSPQREVNEQFF
D gene: -; clone size: many; J gene: TRBJ1-1; V gene: TRBV20-1; CDR3 DNA: TGCAGTGCTGATAGGGGGGGGAACACTGAAGCTTTCTTT; CDR3 protein: CSADRGGNTEAFF